What follows describes a single T cell receptor (beta chain). V lost 3 bases and J lost 2; bases outside the gene matches: 0. Germline assignment: CDR1 SGHTA and CDR2 FQGTGA. This CDR3 contains 13 residues. These data originate in a study of cytomegalovirus exposure and HLA in healthy donors. In the study overall: The Caucasian-associated ancestry cluster contained around four fifths of the approximately 430 genotyped donors.

The PCR was carried out with 60 Vbeta primers and 13 Jbeta primers. The repertoire was sequenced with immunoSEQ multiplex PCR; TCRdb's copy has only in-frame clones and lacks some. The sample holds 130,000 or so clones, more than 70% seen once. The source material was PBMCs. The TCR sequence derives from a woman aged 55-70 years in good health and CMV-seronegative. The V gene is TRBV7-3, the J gene TRBJ2-7; TRBD1 matches 8 bases. The CDR3 DNA follows: TGTGCCAGCAGCTTGGACAGGGCCTACGAGCAGTACTTC. Its protein is CASSLDRAYEQYF. Full variable domain (missing parts from reference TRBV7-3 and TRBJ2-7): GAGVSQTPSNKVTEKGKYVELRCDPISGHTALYWYRQSLGQGPEFLIYFQGTGAADDSGLPNDRFFAVRPEGSVSTLKIQRTERGDSAVYLCASSLDRAYEQYFGPGTRLTVT.